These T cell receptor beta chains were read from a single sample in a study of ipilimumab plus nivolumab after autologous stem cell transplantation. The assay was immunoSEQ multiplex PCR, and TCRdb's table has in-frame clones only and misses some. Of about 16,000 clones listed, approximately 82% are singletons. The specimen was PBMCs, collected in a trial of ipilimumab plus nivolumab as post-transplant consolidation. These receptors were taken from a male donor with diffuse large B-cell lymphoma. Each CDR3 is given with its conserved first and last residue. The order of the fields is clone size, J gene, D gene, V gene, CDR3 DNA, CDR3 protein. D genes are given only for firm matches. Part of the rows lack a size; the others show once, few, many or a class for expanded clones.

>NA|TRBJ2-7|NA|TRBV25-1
TGTGCCGGGACCCTCTTCTACGAGCAGTACTTC
CAGTLFYEQYF
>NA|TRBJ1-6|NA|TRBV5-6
TGTGCCAGCAGCTTGACAGGAGAATTGGGTGGTGGGGATTCACCCCTCCACTTT
CASSLTGELGGGDSPLHF
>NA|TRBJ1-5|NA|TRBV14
TGTGCCAGCAGCCAAGATAGGGTCTTGGGTCAGCCCCAGCATTTT
CASSQDRVLGQPQHF
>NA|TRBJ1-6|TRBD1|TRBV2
TGTGCCAGCAACGACGGACAGGGCGATAATTCACCCCTCCACTTT
CASNDGQGDNSPLHF
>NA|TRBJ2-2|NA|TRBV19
TGTGCCAGTAGTGAACGGGGGCCGAACACCGGGGAGCTGTTTTTT
CASSERGPNTGELFF
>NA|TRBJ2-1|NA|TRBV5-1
TGCGCCAGCAGTCACCCCCAGGGGAGCTCCTACAATGAGCAGTTCTTC
CASSHPQGSSYNEQFF
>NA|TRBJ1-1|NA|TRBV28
TGTGCCAGCAGTTTTCGTCCCACTGAAGCTTTCTTT
CASSFRPTEAFF
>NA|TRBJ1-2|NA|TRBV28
TGTGCCAGCAGTCTCGAAGACGGGAATGGCTACACCTTC
CASSLEDGNGYTF
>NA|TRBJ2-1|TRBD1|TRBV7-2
TGTGCCAGCAGCTTAGGAGACAGGGGGGTTTTTCTTTACAATGAGCAGTTCTTC
CASSLGDRGVFLYNEQFF
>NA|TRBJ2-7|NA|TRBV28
TGTGCCAGCAGTTCCTCAACCCCGCGCGAGCAGTACTTC
CASSSSTPREQYF
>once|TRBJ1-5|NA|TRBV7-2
TGTGCCAGCAGTTACCGCGATAAGCAGCCCCAGCATTTT
CASSYRDKQPQHF
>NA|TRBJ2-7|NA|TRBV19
TGTGCCAGTAGCCATACCTTCCCCTCCTACGAGCAGTACTTC
CASSHTFPSYEQYF
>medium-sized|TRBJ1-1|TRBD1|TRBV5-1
TGCGCCAGCAGCTTGAGCAGGACAGGGGGCCAGAGCGGTGAAGCTTTCTTT
CASSLSRTGGQSGEAFF
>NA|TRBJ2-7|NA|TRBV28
TGTGCCAGCAGTTCATCGACCAGAGGTGGGGTGAGCTCCTACGAGCAGTACTTC
CASSSSTRGGVSSYEQYF
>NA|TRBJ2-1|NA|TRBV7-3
TGTGCCAGCAGCTTAACGTTTGTAGACAATGAGCAGTTCTTC
CASSLTFVDNEQFF
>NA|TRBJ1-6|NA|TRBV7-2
TGTGCCAGCAGCCGGGACGGGAATTCACCCCTCCACTTT
CASSRDGNSPLHF
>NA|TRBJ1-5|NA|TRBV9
TGTGCCAGCAGCGTAGCTCCGGGAGCACTCAATCAGCCCCAGCATTTT
CASSVAPGALNQPQHF
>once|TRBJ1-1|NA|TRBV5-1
TGCGCCAGCAGCTTGGGCTTACAGGTCAACACTGAAGCTTTCTTT
CASSLGLQVNTEAFF
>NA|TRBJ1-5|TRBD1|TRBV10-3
TGTGCCATCAGTGAATTCGACAGGGACCATCAGCCCCAGCATTTT
CAISEFDRDHQPQHF
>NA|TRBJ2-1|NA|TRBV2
TGTGCCAGCAGGGGGGGACAGACGTTTACTAGCAATGAGCAGTTCTTC
CASRGGQTFTSNEQFF
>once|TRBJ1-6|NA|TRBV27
TGTGCCAGCAGACCATACAGGGCGAGCTCCTATAATTCACCCCTCCACTTT
CASRPYRASSYNSPLHF
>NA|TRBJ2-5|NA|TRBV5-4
TGTGCCAGCGTCGGGGGGCCCCAAGAGACCCAGTACTTC
CASVGGPQETQYF
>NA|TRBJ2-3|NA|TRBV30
TGTGCCTGGAGTGTAATAGTGGGGAATACGCAGTATTTT
CAWSVIVGNTQYF
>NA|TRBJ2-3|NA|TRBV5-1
TGCGCCAGCAGCTTGGGCGGGAACACAGATACGCAGTATTTT
CASSLGGNTDTQYF
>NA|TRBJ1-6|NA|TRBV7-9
TGTGCCGTAAGGGGAGGAGGAGCCATGGATTCACCCCTCCACTTT
CAVRGGGAMDSPLHF
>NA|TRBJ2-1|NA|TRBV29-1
TGCAGCGTTGGCTTCCCCCCCCGGTTTGAGCAGTTCTTC
CSVGFPPRFEQFF
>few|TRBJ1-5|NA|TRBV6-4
TGTGCCAGCAGTACAGGGAGCAATCAGCCCCAGCATTTT
CASSTGSNQPQHF
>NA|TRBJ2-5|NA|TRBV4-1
TGCGCCAGCAGCCAGGACTTTGAGACCCAGTACTTC
CASSQDFETQYF
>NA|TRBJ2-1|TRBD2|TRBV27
TGTGCCAGCAGTTTCGGACTAGCGGTCTACAATGAGCAGTTCTTC
CASSFGLAVYNEQFF
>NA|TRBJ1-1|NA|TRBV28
TGTGCCAGCAGCCCCATCAGGGCGGACACTGAAGCTTTCTTT
CASSPIRADTEAFF
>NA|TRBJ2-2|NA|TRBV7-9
TGTGCCAGCAGCTTAGGAAACTTCGGGGAGCTGTTTTTT
CASSLGNFGELFF
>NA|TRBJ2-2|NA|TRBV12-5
TGTGCTAGTGGTTTGGGTTACACCGGGGAGCTGTTTTTT
CASGLGYTGELFF
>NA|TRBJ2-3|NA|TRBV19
TGTGCCAGTAGTAACCAGGGTGGAGATACGCAGTATTTT
CASSNQGGDTQYF
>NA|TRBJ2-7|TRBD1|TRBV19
TGTGCCAGTAGTCGACAGGGAGTTAACGAGCAGTACTTC
CASSRQGVNEQYF
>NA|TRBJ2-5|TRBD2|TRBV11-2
TGTGCCAGCAGCCCAAGACTAGCGGGGGCTCAAGGCACCCAGTACTTC
CASSPRLAGAQGTQYF
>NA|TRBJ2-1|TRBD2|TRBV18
TGTGCCAGCTCACCTCGAACTAGCGGGAATTACAATGAGCAGTTCTTC
CASSPRTSGNYNEQFF
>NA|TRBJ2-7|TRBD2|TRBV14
TGTGCCAGCAGCCACGACGAAAGCGGGACTTGGGTTGACGAGCAGTACTTC
CASSHDESGTWVDEQYF
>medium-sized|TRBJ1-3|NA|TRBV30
TGTGCCTGGAGTTGGGCTGGAAACACCATATATTTT
CAWSWAGNTIYF
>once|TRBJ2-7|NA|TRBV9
TGTGCCAGCCAAGGGGACACGGCCTACGAGCAGTACTTC
CASQGDTAYEQYF
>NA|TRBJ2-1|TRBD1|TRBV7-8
TGTGCCAGCAGCGTCGCAGGGACAGGGGCGGTCAATGAGCAGTTCTTC
CASSVAGTGAVNEQFF
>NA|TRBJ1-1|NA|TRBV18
TGTGCCAGCTCAGGAGAGGAGAACACTGAAGCTTTCTTT
CASSGEENTEAFF
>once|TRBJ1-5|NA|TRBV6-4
TGTGCCAGCAGTGCTGGGAGCAATCAGCCCCAGCATTTT
CASSAGSNQPQHF